The following is a TCR beta chain sequence with its context. This specimen comes from a study of cytomegalovirus exposure and HLA in healthy donors. Germline V CDR1 and CDR2: SGHRS, YFSETQ. The V gene lost 5 bases and the J gene lost 4 bases, with 12 bases spanning the gap. The CDR3 runs 13 residues. This table comes from immunoSEQ multiplex PCR, and its TCRdb copy is limited to in-frame clones, with some not included. The table records approximately 130,000 clones, around nine tenths of them present only once. The chain employs TRBV5-1 and TRBJ1-1; a possible D gene is TRBD1 (6 bases). This receptor was identified in a woman between 18 and 30 years old in good health and CMV-seronegative. The specimen was PBMCs. CDR3 sequence reads: CASRWDKGTEAFF. CDR3 bases: TGCGCCAGCAGATGGGACAAGGGCACTGAAGCTTTCTTT.